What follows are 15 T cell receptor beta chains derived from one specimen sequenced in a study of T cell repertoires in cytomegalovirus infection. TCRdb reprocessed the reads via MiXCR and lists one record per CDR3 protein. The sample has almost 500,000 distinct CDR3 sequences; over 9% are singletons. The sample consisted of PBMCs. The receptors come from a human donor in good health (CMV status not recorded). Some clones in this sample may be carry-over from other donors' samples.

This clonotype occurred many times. DNA of the CDR3: TGTGCCAGCAGCCCAGGGTCCCCTGGCAGCTATGGCTACACCTTC. This encodes CASSPGSPGSYGYTF. The chain links TRBV7-9 to TRBJ1-2; perhaps TRBD1 as D (5 bases). With 5 bases removed from V and 4 bases from J, the gap between germline ends came to 17 bases. In germline, CDR1 is SEHNR, CDR2 FQNEAQ (reference sequence). The CDR3 extends over 15 amino acids.

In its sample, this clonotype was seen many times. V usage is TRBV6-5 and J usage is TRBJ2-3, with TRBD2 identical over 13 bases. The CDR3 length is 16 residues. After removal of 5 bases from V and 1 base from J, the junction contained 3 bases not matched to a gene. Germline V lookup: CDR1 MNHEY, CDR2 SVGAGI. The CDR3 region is CASSAGTSGGTDTQYF. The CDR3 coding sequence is TGTGCCAGCAGTGCCGGGACTAGCGGGGGCACAGATACGCAGTATTTT.

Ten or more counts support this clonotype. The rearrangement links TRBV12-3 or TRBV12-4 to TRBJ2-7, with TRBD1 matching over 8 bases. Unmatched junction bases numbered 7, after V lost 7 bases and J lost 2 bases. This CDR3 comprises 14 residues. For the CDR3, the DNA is TGTGCCAGCACCGCCGGGACAGGCGCCTACGAGCAGTACTTC. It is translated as CASTAGTGAYEQYF.

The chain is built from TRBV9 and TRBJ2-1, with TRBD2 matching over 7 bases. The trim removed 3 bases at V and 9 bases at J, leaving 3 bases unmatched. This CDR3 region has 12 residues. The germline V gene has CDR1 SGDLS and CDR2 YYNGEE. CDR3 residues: CASSATSVEQFF. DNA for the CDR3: TGTGCCAGCAGCGCAACTAGCGTTGAGCAGTTCTTC.

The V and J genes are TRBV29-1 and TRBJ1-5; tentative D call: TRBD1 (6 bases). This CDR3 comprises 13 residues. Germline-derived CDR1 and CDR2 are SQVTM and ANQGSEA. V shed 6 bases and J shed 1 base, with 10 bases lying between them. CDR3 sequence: CSVSQGSNQPQHF. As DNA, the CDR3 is TGCAGCGTCTCACAGGGAAGCAATCAGCCCCAGCATTTT. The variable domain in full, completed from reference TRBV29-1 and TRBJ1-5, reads SAVISQKPSRDICQRGTSLTIQCQVDSQVTMMFWYRQQPGQSLTLIATANQGSEATYESGFVIDKFPISRPNLTFSTLTVSNMSPEDSSIYLCSVSQGSNQPQHFGDGTRLSIL.

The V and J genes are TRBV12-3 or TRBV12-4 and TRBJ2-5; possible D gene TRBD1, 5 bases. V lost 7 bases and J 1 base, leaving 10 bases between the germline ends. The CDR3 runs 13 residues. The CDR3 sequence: CASTATAQETQYF. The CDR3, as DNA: TGTGCCAGCACCGCGACAGCCCAAGAGACCCAGTACTTC.

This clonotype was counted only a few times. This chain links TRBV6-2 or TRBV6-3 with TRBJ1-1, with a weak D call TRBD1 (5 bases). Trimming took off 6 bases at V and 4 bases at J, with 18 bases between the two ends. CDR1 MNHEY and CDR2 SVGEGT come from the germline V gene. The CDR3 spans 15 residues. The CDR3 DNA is TGTGCCAGCAGAATACAACTGGGGCCGGGCACTGAAGCTTTCTTT. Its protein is CASRIQLGPGTEAFF.

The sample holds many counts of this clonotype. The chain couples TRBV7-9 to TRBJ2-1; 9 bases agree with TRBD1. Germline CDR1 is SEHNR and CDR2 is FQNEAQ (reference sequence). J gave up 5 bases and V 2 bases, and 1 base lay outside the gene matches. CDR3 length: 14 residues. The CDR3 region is CASSLWTGDNEQFF. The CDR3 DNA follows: TGTGCCAGCAGCTTATGGACAGGGGACAATGAGCAGTTCTTC.

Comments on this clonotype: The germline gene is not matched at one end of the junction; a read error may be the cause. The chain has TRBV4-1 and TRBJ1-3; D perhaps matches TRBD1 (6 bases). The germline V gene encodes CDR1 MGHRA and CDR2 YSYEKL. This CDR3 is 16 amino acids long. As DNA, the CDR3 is TGTGCCAGCAGCCAAGAATACAGGGACCCTGGAAACACCATATATTTT. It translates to CASSQEYRDPGNTIYF.

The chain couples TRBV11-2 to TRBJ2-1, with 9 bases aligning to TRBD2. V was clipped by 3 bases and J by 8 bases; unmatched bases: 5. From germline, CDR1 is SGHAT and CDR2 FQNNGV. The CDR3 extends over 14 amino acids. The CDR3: CASSLGLALYEQFF. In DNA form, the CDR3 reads TGTGCCAGCAGCTTGGGACTAGCTCTCTATGAGCAGTTCTTC.

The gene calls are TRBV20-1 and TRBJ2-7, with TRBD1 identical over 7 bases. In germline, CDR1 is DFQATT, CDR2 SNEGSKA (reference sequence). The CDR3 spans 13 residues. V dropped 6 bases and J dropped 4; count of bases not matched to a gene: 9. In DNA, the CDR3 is TGCAGTGCAACAGACAGGGTCGCATACGAGCAGTACTTC. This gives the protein CSATDRVAYEQYF.

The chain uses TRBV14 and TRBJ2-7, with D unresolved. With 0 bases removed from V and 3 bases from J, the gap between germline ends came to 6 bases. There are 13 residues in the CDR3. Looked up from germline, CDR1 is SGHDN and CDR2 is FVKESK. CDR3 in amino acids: CASSQDRFYEQYF. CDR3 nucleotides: TGTGCCAGCAGCCAAGATCGATTCTACGAGCAGTACTTC. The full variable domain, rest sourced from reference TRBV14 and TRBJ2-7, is EAGVTQFPSHSVIEKGQTVTLRCDPISGHDNLYWYRRVMGKEIKFLLHFVKESKQDESGMPNNRFLAERTGGTYSTLKVQPAELEDSGVYFCASSQDRFYEQYFGPGTRLTVT.

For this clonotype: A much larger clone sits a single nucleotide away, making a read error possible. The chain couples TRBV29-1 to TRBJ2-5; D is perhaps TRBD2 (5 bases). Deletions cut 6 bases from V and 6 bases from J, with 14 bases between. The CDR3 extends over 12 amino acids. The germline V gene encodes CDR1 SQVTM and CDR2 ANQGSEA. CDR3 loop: CSVSGATKTQYF. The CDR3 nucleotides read TGCAGCGTGAGCGGAGCTACGAAGACCCAGTACTTC.

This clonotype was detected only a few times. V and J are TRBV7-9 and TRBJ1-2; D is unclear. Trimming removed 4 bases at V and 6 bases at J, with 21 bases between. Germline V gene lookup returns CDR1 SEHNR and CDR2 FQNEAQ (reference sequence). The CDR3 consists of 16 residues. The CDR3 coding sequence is TGTGCCAGCAGCTCGCCAAACGGGAGACGAGTCGATGGCTACACCTTC. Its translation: CASSSPNGRRVDGYTF.

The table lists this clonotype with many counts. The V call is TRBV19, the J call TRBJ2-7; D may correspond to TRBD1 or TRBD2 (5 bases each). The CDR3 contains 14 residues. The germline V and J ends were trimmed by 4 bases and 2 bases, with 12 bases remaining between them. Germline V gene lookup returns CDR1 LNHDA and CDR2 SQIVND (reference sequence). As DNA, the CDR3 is TGTGCCAGTAGTAACGGGGACGGAGCCTACGAGCAGTACTTC. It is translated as CASSNGDGAYEQYF.